This TCR beta chain was recorded in a study of T cells after yellow fever vaccination. Germline V gene lookup returns CDR1 MGHRA and CDR2 YSYEKL. This CDR3 has 12 residues. V shed 0 bases and J shed 5 bases, with 5 bases lying between them. Via MiXCR, TCRdb re-called the 5' RACE reads, giving one row per CDR3 protein. This sample has about 160,000 distinct CDR3 sequences, with almost 7% found just once. There are many counts of this clonotype. Antigen specificity is unknown. Study results and caveats: Subsequent to the booster, the majority of primary-vaccination clones reappeared (roughly 97% CD4, roughly 90% CD8).

Sample: CD4+ T cells sorted from PBMCs, taken 5 to 6 days after the first yellow fever vaccination. V usage is TRBV4-1 and J usage is TRBJ2-7; D is undetermined. The receptor's source is a man between 18 and 29 years old who received the YFV17D yellow fever vaccine. CDR3 loop: CASSQEWNEQYF. The CDR3 nucleotides are TGCGCCAGCAGCCAAGAGTGGAACGAGCAGTACTTC.